Sequencing of this T cell receptor (beta chain) was carried out in a study of CD8 T cells in Susac syndrome. The sequenced target, TCR beta, came from blood CD8+ and CD4+ T cells. Diagnostic criteria defined recently for definite or probable disease were met by the Susac syndrome patients. FACS was used to enrich TEMRA cells, whereas the CD8+ and CD4+ T cells were obtained by negative isolation. Germline V gene data show CDR1 as SGHAT and CDR2 as FQNNGV. V was clipped by 0 bases and J by 5 bases; unmatched bases: 5. The CDR3 covers 16 residues. An input of about 0.5 to 1 ug of RNA was subjected to reverse transcription using random hexamers. TCRdb reanalysed the immunoSEQ multiplex PCR reads using MiXCR and keeps one entry per CDR3 protein. The data hold about 180,000 distinct CDR3 sequences, with roughly 94% observed a single time. Worth noting for this clonotype: What it binds is not known.

The study, taken as a whole, reports: CD4+ T cell repertoires in Susac syndrome lacked clonal expansion.

This chain connects TRBV11-2 to TRBJ2-7; 12 bases are shared with TRBD2. The TCR originated in a human donor with Susac syndrome. The sequencing input was CD4+ T cells from PBMCs. The CDR3 sequence is CASSLDRLAGVHEQYF. CDR3 DNA: TGTGCCAGCAGCTTAGATAGACTAGCGGGAGTACACGAGCAGTACTTC.